A single TCR beta chain is shown here with its context. The junction departs from the called germline gene at one end, perhaps through a read error. Germline assignment: CDR1 SGHAT and CDR2 FQDESV (reference sequence). This CDR3 contains 15 residues. The data derive from a study of tumor-infiltrating lymphocytes in primary liver carcinoma. From around 18-30 mg of unsorted bulk tissue, DNA and RNA were co-extracted together. Starting from around 500 ng of total RNA, TCR beta cDNA was produced with a primer in the constant region. Amplification in three nested multiplex PCR rounds with slightly modified ARM-PCR gave rise to TCR beta libraries. Primers for the first two PCR rounds were TRBV1-TRBV30 forward primers and a C-beta reverse primer (roughly 10 cycles per round). TCRdb analysed the multiplex PCR reads with MiXCR anew, one entry per CDR3 protein. Here the sample spans approximately 37,000 distinct CDR3 sequences, just under 75% being singletons.

The clonotype comes from a man in his forties or fifties with primary liver carcinoma and hepatitis B virus infection. V and J are TRBV11-1 and TRBJ2-3, with D possibly matching TRBD2 (6 bases). Specimen: liver tumor tissue from sampling region 4. Subset: tumor region T4, right-lateral pole. The CDR3 region is CAGSLPGESTDAQYF. CDR3 sequence (DNA): TGTGCCGGCAGTTTGCCGGGGGAGAGCACAGATGCGCAGTATTTT.